This entry features one T cell receptor beta chain sequence. At one boundary the junction diverges from the germline segment, which might be a read error. The data are from a study of cytomegalovirus exposure and HLA in healthy donors. Study details: Findings of an earlier analysis included about 120 million unique TCR beta sequences from roughly 180 million T cells.

Amplification used 60 Vbeta primers and 13 Jbeta primers. Assay: immunoSEQ multiplex PCR; the TCRdb copy retains only in-frame clones and omits some. Among about 200,000 clones, approximately 79% were seen once, and the ten largest hold 1.5% to 2%. The CDR3 has 13 residues. Germline loops: CDR1 GTSNPN, CDR2 SVGIG (reference sequence). The chain links TRBV30 to TRBJ1-3; D gene unclear. The source of this sequence is a man in his fifties or sixties in good health and CMV-seronegative. Source material: PBMCs. The CDR3 nucleotides are TGTGTCTGGAGTGTGAGCTCTGGAAACACCATATATTTT. This codes for CVWSVSSGNTIYF.